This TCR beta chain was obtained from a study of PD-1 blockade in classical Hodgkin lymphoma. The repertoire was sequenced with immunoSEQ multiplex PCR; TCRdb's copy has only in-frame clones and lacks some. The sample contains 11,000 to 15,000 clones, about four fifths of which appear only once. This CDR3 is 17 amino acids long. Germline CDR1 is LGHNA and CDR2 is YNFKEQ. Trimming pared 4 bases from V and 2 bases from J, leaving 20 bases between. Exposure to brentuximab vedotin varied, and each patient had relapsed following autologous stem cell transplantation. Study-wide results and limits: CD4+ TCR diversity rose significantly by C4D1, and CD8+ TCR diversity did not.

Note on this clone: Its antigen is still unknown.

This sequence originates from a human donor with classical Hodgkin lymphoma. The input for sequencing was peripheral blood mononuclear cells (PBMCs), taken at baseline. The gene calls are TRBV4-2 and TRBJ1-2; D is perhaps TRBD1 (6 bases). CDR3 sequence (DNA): TGTGCCAGCAGCCTGGCGGGGGGCCGCGTCCTGAACTATGGCTACACCTTC. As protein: CASSLAGGRVLNYGYTF.